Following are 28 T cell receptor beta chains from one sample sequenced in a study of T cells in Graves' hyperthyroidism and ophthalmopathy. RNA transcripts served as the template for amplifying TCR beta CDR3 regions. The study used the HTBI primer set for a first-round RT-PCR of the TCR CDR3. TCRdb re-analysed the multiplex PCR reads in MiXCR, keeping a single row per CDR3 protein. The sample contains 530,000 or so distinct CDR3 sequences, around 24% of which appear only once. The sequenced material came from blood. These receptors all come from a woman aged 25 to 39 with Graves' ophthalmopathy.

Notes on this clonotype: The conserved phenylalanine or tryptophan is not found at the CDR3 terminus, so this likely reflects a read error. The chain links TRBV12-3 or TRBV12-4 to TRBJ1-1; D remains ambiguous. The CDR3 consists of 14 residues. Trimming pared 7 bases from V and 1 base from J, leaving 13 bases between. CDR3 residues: CASMVSGSNTEAFV. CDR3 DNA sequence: TGTGCCAGCATGGTGAGCGGATCGAACACTGAAGCTTTCGTT.

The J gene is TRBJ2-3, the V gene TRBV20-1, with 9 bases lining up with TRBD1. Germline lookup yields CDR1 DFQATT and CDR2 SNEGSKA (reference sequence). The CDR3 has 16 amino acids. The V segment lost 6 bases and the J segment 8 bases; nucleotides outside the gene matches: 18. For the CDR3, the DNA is TGCAGTGCCATACCCCGGGACAGGGCCGTTGTTGGTACGCAGTATTTT. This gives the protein CSAIPRDRAVVGTQYF.

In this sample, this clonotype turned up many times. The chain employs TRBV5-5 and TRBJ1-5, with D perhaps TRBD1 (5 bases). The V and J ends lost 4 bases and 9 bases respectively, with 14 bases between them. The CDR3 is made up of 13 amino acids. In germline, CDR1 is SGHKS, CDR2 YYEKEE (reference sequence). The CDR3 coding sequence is TGTGCCAGCAGCCTGGACCTGGGGACGCCCCAGCATTTT. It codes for CASSLDLGTPQHF.

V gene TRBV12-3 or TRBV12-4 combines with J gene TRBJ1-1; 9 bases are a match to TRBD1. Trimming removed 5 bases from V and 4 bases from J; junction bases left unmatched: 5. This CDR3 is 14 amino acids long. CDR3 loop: CASSLTGGVTEAFF. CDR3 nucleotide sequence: TGTGCCAGCAGTCTGACAGGGGGAGTCACTGAAGCTTTCTTT.

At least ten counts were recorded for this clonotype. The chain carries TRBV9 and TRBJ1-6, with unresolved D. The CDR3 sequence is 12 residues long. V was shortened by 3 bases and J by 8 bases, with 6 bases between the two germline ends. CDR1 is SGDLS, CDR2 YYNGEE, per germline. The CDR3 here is CASSAIDSPLHF. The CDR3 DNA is TGTGCCAGCAGCGCGATAGATTCACCCCTCCACTTT.

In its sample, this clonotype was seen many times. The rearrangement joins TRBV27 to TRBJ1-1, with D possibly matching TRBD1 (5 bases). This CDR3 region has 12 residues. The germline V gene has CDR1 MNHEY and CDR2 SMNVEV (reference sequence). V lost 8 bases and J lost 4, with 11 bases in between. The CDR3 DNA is TGTGCCAGCGGGGCAGGGCTCACTGAAGCTTTCTTT. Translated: CASGAGLTEAFF.

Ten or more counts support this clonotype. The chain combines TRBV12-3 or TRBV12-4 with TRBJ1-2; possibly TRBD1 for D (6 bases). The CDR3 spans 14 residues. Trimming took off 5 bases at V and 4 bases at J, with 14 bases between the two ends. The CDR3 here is CASSPEGGPYGYTF. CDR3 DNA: TGTGCCAGCAGTCCCGAGGGGGGACCCTATGGCTACACCTTC.

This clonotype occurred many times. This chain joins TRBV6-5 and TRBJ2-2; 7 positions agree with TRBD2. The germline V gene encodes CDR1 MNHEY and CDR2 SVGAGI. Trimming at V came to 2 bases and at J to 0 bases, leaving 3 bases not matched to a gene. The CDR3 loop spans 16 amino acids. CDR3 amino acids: CASSYRGVANTGELFF. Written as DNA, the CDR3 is TGTGCCAGCAGTTACCGGGGGGTCGCGAACACCGGGGAGCTGTTTTTT.

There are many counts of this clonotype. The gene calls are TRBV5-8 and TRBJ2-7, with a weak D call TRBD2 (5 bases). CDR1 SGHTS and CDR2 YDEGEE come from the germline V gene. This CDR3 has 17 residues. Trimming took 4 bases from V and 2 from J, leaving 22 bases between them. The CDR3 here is CASSAAPTPVAPYEQYF. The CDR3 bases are TGTGCCAGCAGCGCGGCACCTACCCCGGTAGCGCCCTACGAGCAGTACTTC.

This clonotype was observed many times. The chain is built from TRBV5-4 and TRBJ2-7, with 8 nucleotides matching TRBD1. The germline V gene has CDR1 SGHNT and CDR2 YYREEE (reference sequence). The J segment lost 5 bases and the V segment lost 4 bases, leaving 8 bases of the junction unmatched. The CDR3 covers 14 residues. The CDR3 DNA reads TGTGCCAGCAGCGCGAGGACAGGGAGCCACGAGCAGTACTTC. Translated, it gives CASSARTGSHEQYF.

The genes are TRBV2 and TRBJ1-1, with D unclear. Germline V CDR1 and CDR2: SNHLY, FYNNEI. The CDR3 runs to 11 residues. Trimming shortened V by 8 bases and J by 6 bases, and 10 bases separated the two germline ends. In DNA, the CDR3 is TGTGCCAGCGCTGAGGGAGCTGAAGCTTTCTTT. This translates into CASAEGAEAFF.

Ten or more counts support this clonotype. The CDR3 spells CASSFGGLGNQPQHF. In nucleotides, the CDR3 is TGTGCCAGCAGCTTCGGGGGCTTGGGCAATCAGCCCCAGCATTTT. The chain recombines TRBV13 with TRBJ1-5; D is possibly TRBD1 (6 bases). Germline lookup yields CDR1 PRHDT and CDR2 FYEKMQ (reference sequence). The V end was cut by 3 bases, the J end by 2 bases, with 11 bases between. The CDR3 has 15 residues. The variable domain in full, with the rest retrieved from reference TRBV13 and TRBJ1-5, is AAGVIQSPRHLIKEKRETATLKCYPIPRHDTVYWYQQGPGQDPQFLISFYEKMQSDKGSIPDRFSAQQFSDYHSELNMSSLELGDSALYFCASSFGGLGNQPQHFGDGTRLSIL.

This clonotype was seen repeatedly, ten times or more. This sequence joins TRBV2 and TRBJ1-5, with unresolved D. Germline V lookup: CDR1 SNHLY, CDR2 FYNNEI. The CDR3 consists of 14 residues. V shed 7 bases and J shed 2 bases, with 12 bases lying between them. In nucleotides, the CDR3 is TGTGCCAGCAAAGAGGGTCAGGGCAATCAGCCCCAGCATTTT. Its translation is CASKEGQGNQPQHF.

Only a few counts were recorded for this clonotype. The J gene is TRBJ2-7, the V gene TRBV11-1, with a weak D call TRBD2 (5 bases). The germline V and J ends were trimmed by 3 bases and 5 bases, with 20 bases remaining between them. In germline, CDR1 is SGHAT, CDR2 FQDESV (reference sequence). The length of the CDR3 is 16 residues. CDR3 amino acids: CASSFLDTGSEDEQYF. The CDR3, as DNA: TGTGCCAGCAGCTTTTTAGACACCGGATCGGAGGACGAGCAGTACTTC.

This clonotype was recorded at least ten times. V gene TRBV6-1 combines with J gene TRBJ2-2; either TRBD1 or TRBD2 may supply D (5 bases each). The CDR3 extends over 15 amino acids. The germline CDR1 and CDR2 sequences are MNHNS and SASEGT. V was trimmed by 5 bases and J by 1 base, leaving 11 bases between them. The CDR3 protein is CASSLGTVNTGELFF. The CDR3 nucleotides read TGTGCCAGCAGTCTCGGGACGGTGAACACCGGGGAGCTGTTTTTT.

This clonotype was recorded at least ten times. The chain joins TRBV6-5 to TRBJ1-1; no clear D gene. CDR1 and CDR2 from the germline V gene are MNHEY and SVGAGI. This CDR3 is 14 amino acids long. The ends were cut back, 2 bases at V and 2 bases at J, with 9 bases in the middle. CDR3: CASSYGQINTEAFF. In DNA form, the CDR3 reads TGTGCCAGCAGTTACGGCCAGATAAACACTGAAGCTTTCTTT.

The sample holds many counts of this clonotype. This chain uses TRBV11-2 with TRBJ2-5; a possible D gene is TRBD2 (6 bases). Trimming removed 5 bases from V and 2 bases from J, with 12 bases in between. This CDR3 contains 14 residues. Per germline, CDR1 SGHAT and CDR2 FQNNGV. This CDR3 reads CASSASRGQETQYF. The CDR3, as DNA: TGTGCCAGCAGCGCAAGTCGGGGGCAAGAGACCCAGTACTTC.

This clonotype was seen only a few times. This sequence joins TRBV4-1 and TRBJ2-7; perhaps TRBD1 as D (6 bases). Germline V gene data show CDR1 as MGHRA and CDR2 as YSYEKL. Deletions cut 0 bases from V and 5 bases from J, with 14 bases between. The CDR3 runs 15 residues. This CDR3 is CASSQDAGEWDEQYF. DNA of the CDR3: TGCGCCAGCAGCCAAGACGCAGGGGAGTGGGACGAGCAGTACTTC.

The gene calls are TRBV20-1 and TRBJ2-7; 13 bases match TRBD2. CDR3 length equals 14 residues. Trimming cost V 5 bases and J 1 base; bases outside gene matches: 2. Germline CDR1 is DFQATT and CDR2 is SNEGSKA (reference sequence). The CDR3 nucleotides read TGCAGTGCTCGGACTAGCGGGAGATCCTACGAGCAGTACTTC. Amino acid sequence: CSARTSGRSYEQYF.

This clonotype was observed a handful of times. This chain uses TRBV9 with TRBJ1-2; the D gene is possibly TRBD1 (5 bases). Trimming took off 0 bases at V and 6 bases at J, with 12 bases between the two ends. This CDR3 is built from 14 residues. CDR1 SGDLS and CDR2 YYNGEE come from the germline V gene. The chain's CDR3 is CASSVDRGADGYTF. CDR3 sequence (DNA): TGTGCCAGCAGCGTAGATAGGGGCGCCGATGGCTACACCTTC.

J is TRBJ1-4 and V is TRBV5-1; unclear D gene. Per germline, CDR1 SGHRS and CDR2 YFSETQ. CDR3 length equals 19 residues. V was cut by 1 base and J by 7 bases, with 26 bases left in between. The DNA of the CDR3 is TGCGCCAGCAGCTTGCGGTCCTTGGTTTCTGGATTCCGGGGTGAAAAACTGTTTTTT. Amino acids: CASSLRSLVSGFRGEKLFF.

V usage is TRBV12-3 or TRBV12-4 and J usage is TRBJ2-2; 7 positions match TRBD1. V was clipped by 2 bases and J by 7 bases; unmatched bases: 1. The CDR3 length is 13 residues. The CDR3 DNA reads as TGTGCCAGCAGTTTAAGACAGGGCGGGGAGCTGTTTTTT. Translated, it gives CASSLRQGGELFF.

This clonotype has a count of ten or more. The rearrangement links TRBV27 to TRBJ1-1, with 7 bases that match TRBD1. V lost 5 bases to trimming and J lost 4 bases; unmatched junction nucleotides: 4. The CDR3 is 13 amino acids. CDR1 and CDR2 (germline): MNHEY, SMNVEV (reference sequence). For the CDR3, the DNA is TGTGCCAGCAGTACCGGGACAGTCACTGAAGCTTTCTTT. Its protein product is CASSTGTVTEAFF.

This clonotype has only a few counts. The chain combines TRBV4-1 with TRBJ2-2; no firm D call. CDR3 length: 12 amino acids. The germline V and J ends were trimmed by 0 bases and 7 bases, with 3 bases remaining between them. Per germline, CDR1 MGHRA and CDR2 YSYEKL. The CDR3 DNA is TGCGCCAGCAGCCAAGATTACGGGGAGCTGTTTTTT. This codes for CASSQDYGELFF.

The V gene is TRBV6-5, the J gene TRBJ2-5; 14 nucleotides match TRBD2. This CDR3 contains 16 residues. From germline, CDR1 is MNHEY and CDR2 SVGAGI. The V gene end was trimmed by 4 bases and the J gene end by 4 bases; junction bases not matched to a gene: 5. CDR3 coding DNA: TGTGCCAGCAGTTTGGGACTAGCGGGAGAGTCAGAGACCCAGTACTTC. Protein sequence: CASSLGLAGESETQYF.

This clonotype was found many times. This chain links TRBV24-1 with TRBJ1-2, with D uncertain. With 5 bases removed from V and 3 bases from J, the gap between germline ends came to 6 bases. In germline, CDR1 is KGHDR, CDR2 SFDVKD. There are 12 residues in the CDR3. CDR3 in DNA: TGTGCCACCAGTGTGGGAGACTATGGCTACACCTTC. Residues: CATSVGDYGYTF.

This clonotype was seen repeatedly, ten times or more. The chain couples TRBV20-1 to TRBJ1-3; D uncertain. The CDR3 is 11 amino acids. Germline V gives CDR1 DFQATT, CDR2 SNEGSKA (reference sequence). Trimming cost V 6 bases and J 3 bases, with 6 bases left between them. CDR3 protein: CSAVVGNTIYF. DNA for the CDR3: TGCAGTGCCGTGGTTGGAAACACCATATATTTT.

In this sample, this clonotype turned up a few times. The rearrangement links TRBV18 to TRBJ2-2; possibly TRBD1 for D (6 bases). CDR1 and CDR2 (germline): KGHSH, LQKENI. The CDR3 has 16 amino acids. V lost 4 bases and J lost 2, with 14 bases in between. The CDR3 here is CASSQTGTTNTGELFF. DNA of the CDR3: TGTGCCAGCTCACAAACCGGGACAACTAACACCGGGGAGCTGTTTTTT.